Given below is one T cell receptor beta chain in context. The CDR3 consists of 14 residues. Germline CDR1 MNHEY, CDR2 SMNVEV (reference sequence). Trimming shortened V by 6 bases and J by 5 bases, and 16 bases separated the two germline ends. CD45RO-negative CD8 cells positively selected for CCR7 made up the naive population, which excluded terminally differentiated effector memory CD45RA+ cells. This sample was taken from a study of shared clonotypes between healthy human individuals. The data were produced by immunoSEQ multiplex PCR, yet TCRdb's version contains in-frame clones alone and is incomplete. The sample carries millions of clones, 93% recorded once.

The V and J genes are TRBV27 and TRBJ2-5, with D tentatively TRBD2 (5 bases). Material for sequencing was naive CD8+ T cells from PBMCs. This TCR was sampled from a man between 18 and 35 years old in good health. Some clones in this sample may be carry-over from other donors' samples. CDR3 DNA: TGTGCCAGCAGCCGTACGGACGGGGAGGAGACCCAGTACTTC. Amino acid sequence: CASSRTDGEETQYF.